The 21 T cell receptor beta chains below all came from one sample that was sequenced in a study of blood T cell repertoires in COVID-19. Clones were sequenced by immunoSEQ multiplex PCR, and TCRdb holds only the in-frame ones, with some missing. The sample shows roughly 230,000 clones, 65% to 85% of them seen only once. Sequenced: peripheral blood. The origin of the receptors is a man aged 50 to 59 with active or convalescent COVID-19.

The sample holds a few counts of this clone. The CDR3 loop reads CASSEDRYNQPQHF. The CDR3 DNA sequence: TGTGCCAGCAGTGAGGACAGGTACAATCAGCCCCAGCATTTT. The J gene is TRBJ1-5, the V gene TRBV25-1; 7 bases are a match to TRBD1. The germline gives CDR1 MGHDK, CDR2 SYGVNS. The length of the CDR3 is 14 residues. V lost 3 bases, J lost 3 bases, and 2 bases stayed unmatched.

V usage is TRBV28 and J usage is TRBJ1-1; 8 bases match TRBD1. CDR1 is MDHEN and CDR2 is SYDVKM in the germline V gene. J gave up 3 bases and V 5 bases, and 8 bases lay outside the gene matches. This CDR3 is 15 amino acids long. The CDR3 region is CASSPWTGRDTEAFF. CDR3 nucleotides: TGTGCCAGCAGTCCCTGGACAGGGAGGGACACTGAAGCTTTCTTT. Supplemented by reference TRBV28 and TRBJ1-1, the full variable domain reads DVKVTQSSRYLVKRTGEKVFLECVQDMDHENMFWYRQDPGLGLRLIYFSYDVKMKEKGDIPEGYSVSREKKERFSLILESASTNQTSMYLCASSPWTGRDTEAFFGQGTRLTVV.

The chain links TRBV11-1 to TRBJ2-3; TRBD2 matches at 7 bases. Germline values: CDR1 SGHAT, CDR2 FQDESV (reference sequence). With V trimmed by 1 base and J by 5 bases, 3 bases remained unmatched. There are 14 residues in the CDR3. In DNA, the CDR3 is TGTGCCAGCAGCTTAGGTCTAGCGGTAGATACGCAGTATTTT. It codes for CASSLGLAVDTQYF.

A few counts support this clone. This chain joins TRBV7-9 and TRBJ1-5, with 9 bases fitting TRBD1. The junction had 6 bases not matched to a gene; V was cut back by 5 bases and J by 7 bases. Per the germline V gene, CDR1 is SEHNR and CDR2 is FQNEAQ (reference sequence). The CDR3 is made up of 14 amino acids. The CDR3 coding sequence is TGTGCCAGCAGCCCGGGACAGGGAGGCCAGCCCCAGCATTTT. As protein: CASSPGQGGQPQHF.

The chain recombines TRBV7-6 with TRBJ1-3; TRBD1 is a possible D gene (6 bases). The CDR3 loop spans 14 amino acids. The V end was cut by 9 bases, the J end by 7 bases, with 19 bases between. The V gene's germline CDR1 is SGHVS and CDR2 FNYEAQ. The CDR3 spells CASQQGQVGNTIYF. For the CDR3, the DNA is TGTGCCAGTCAGCAGGGACAAGTCGGGAACACCATATATTTT.

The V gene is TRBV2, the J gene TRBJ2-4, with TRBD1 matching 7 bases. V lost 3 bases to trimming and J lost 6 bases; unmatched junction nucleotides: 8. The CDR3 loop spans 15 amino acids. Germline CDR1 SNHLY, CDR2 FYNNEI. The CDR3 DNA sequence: TGTGCCAGCAGTGACAACAGGGGAGTTGGAAACATTCAGTACTTC. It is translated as CASSDNRGVGNIQYF.

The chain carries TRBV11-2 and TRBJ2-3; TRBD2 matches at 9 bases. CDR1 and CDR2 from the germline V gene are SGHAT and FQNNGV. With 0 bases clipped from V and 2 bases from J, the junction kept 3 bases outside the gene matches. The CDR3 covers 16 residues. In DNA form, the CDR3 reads TGTGCCAGCAGCTTAGAGGGCGGGGGGGCCACAGATACGCAGTATTTT. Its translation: CASSLEGGGATDTQYF.

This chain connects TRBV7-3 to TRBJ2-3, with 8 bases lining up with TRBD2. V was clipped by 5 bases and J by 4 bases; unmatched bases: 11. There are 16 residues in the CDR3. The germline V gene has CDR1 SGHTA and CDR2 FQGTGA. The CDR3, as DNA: TGTGCCAGCAGCCCCCGAGGGACTAGGGGCCCAGATACGCAGTATTTT. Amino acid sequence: CASSPRGTRGPDTQYF.

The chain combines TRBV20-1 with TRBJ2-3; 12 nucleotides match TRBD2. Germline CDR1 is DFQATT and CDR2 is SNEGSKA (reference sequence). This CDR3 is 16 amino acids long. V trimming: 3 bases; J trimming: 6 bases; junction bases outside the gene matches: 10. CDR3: CSASPSSGGAVDTQYF. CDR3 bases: TGCAGTGCTAGTCCCTCTAGCGGGGGGGCCGTGGATACGCAGTATTTT.

The CDR3 DNA reads TGTGCCAGCAGCCAATTAACACGGCGCGGGAACTATGGCTACACCTTC. Protein product: CASSQLTRRGNYGYTF. The chain employs TRBV5-4 and TRBJ1-2; unclear D gene. The length of the CDR3 is 16 residues. The V and J ends lost 4 bases and 2 bases respectively, with 18 bases between them. Per germline, CDR1 SGHNT and CDR2 YYREEE (reference sequence).

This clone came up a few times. The CDR3 protein is CAISGGPGSYEQYF. CDR3 nucleotides: TGTGCCATCAGTGGGGGTCCGGGATCCTACGAGCAGTACTTC. V usage is TRBV10-3 and J usage is TRBJ2-7, with D possibly TRBD2 on 5 matching bases. This CDR3 is built from 14 residues. The germline gives CDR1 ENHRY, CDR2 SYGVKD. With 4 bases removed from V and 1 base from J, the gap between germline ends came to 11 bases.

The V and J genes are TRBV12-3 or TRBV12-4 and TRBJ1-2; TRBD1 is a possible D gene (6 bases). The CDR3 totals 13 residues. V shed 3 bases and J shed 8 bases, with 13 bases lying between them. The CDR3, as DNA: TGTGCCAGCAGTTTCGGGGGGAGGGGGGGCTACACCTTC. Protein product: CASSFGGRGGYTF.

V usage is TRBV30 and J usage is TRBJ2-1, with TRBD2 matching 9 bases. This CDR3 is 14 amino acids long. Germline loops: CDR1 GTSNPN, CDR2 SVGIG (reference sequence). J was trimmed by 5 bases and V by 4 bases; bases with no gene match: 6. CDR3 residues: CAWTSGGIDNEQFF. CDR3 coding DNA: TGTGCCTGGACCAGCGGGGGGATAGACAATGAGCAGTTCTTC.

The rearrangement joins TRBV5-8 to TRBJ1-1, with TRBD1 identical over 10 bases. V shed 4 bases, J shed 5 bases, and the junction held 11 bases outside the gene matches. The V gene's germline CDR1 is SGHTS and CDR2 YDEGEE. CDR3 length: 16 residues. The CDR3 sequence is CASSREIGTGETEAFF. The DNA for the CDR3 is TGTGCCAGCAGCAGGGAGATCGGGACAGGGGAAACTGAAGCTTTCTTT.

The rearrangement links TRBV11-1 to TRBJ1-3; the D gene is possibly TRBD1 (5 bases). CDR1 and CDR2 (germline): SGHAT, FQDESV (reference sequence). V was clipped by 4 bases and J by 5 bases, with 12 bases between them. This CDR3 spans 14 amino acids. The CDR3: CASSSYQGRNTIYF. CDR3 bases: TGTGCCAGCAGCTCATACCAGGGAAGAAACACCATATATTTT.

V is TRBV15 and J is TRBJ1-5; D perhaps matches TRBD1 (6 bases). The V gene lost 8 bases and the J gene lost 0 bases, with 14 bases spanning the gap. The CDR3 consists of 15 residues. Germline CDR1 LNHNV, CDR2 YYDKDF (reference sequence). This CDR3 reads CATSRDKNSNQPQHF. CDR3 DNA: TGTGCCACCTCCCGGGACAAGAATAGCAATCAGCCCCAGCATTTT.

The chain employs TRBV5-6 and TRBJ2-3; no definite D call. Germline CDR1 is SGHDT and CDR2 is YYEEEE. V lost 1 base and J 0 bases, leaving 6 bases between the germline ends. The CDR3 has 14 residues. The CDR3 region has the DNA TGTGCCAGCAGCTTGTTCAGGAGCACAGATACGCAGTATTTT. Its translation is CASSLFRSTDTQYF.

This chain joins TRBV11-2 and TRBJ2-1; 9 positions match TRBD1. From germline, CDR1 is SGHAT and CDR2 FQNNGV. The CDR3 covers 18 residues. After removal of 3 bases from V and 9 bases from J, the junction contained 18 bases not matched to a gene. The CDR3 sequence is CASSFGFSGQGQRSEQFF. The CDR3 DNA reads TGTGCCAGCAGCTTCGGTTTTTCGGGACAGGGACAGAGGAGTGAGCAGTTCTTC.

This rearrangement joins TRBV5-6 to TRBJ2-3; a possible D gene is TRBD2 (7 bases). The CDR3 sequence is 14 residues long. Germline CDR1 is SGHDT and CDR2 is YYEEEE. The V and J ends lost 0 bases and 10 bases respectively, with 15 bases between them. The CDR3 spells CASSLGVGGRAQYF. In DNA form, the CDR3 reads TGTGCCAGCAGCTTGGGTGTGGGGGGGCGTGCGCAGTATTTT.

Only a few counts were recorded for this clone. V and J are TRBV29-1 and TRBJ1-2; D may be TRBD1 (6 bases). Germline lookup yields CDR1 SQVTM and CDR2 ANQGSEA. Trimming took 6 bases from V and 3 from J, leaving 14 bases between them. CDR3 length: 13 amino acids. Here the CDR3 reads CSVDSGDHYGYTF. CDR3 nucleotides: TGCAGCGTCGACTCAGGGGACCACTATGGCTACACCTTC. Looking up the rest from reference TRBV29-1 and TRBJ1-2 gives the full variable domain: SAVISQKPSRDICQRGTSLTIQCQVDSQVTMMFWYRQQPGQSLTLIATANQGSEATYESGFVIDKFPISRPNLTFSTLTVSNMSPEDSSIYLCSVDSGDHYGYTFGSGTRLTVV.

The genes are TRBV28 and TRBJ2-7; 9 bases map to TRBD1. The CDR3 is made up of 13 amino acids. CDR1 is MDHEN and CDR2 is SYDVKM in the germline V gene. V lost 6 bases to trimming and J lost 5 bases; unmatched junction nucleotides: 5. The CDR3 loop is CASRGTGRNEQYF. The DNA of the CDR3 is TGTGCCAGCAGAGGGACAGGGCGCAACGAGCAGTACTTC.